This is a list of T cell receptor beta chains from one sample in a study of T cells after somatic rescue of genetic block. TCRdb's copy holds only in-frame clones and misses some; the assay was immunoSEQ multiplex PCR. The table has more than 13,000 clones, about three quarters seen once. Sequencing used peripheral blood mononuclear cells (PBMCs). Every receptor here comes from a man between 18 and 29 years old. Both conserved end residues are part of each CDR3. D genes are given only for firm matches. A row's size may be missing; if present it is once, few, many or a size class.

size	length	V	D	J	CDR3	DNA
few	21	TRBV21-1	.	TRBJ2-1	CASSKEIPLGTGGSSYNEQFF	TGTGCCAGCAGCAAAGAAATACCCTTGGGGACAGGGGGGAGCTCCTACAATGAGCAGTTCTTC
.	13	TRBV2	.	TRBJ1-2	CADWGGTYYGYTF	TGTGCAGACTGGGGGGGCACTTACTATGGCTACACCTTC
.	17	TRBV4-1	.	TRBJ2-3	CASSQGSGVGLSYTQYF	TGCGCCAGCAGCCAGGGTTCAGGGGTGGGGCTTTCGTATACGCAGTATTTT
.	18	TRBV11-2	TRBD2	TRBJ2-7	CASSLLPGEGYFTYEQYF	TGTGCCAGCAGCTTACTTCCGGGGGAGGGGTACTTTACCTACGAGCAGTACTTC
.	14	TRBV19	.	TRBJ2-7	CASNPPGNSYEQYF	TGTGCCAGTAATCCCCCGGGCAACTCCTACGAGCAGTACTTC
.	16	TRBV18	TRBD1	TRBJ2-7	CASSPAGTGGSYEQYF	TGTGCCAGCTCACCAGCGGGGACAGGGGGATCCTACGAGCAGTACTTC
.	16	TRBV10-1	.	TRBJ2-1	CASSESGRDSYNEQFF	TGCGCCAGCAGTGAGTCGGGGCGGGACTCCTACAATGAGCAGTTCTTC
.	16	TRBV28	TRBD2	TRBJ2-1	CASSSERESSYNEQFF	TGTGCCAGCAGTTCCGAGCGGGAGAGCTCCTACAATGAGCAGTTCTTC
.	17	TRBV28	TRBD1	TRBJ2-3	CASSLGAGTGVTDTQYF	TGTGCCAGCAGTTTAGGGGCCGGGACAGGGGTCACAGATACGCAGTATTTT
.	13	TRBV30	.	TRBJ1-2	CAWRKPGPYGYTF	TGTGCCTGGAGGAAGCCCGGGCCCTATGGCTACACCTTC
.	16	TRBV6-6	.	TRBJ2-5	CASSYSKAGSQETQYF	TGTGCCAGCAGTTACTCGAAGGCAGGATCCCAAGAGACCCAGTACTTC
.	13	TRBV5-1	TRBD1	TRBJ1-5	CASSLPGGQPQHF	TGCGCCAGCAGCTTGCCAGGGGGGCAGCCCCAGCATTTT
.	16	TRBV10-1	TRBD2	TRBJ2-5	CASSEPGRGAEETQYF	TGCGCCAGCAGTGAGCCCGGGCGGGGGGCCGAAGAGACCCAGTACTTC
few	13	TRBV2	.	TRBJ2-2	CASSEANLGELFF	TGTGCCAGCAGTGAAGCGAATCTCGGTGAACTGTTTTTT
.	15	TRBV19	TRBD1	TRBJ1-2	CASTESVGTGYGYTF	TGTGCCAGTACCGAATCGGTAGGGACAGGCTATGGCTACACCTTC
.	19	TRBV28	.	TRBJ2-1	CASSSPKMSGYSSYNEQFF	TGTGCCAGCAGTTCACCTAAAATGAGCGGGTATAGCTCCTACAATGAGCAGTTCTTC
.	16	TRBV25-1	TRBD1	TRBJ2-5	CASSDARDRPREVQYF	TGTGCCAGCAGTGACGCACGGGACAGGCCTAGAGAGGTCCAGTACTTC
few	17	TRBV7-9	.	TRBJ2-7	CASSLDGTGHLSYEQYF	TGTGCCAGCAGCTTAGACGGAACTGGACACCTCTCCTACGAGCAGTACTTC
.	14	TRBV7-3	.	TRBJ1-1	CASSLGGQNTEAFF	TGTGCCAGCAGCTTAGGGGGCCAGAACACTGAAGCTTTCTTT
few	13	TRBV19	.	TRBJ1-5	CASSINGNQPQHF	TGTGCCAGTAGTATTAATGGCAATCAGCCCCAGCATTTT
.	13	TRBV28	TRBD1	TRBJ1-2	CASSLEGARGYTF	TGTGCCAGCAGTTTAGAGGGGGCACGGGGCTACACCTTC
.	16	TRBV5-1	TRBD1	TRBJ2-7	CASSLDAGTGSREQYF	TGCGCCAGCAGCTTGGACGCCGGGACAGGGTCACGCGAGCAGTACTTC
.	15	TRBV5-1	TRBD1	TRBJ2-2	CASSSGTANTGELFF	TGCGCCAGCAGTTCCGGGACAGCGAACACCGGGGAGCTGTTTTTT
few	14	TRBV10-3	.	TRBJ1-2	CAISDRGINRECTF	TGTGCCATCAGTGATCGGGGGATTAACAGGGAATGCACCTTC
.	15	TRBV30	TRBD2	TRBJ2-1	CAWRAPGTSGPEQFF	TGTGCCTGGAGGGCCCCCGGGACTAGCGGCCCAGAGCAGTTCTTC
.	12	TRBV6-1	.	TRBJ1-4	CASGAGFEKLFF	TGTGCCAGCGGAGCGGGGTTCGAAAAACTGTTTTTT
.	15	TRBV27	.	TRBJ1-1	CASSLWGRLNTEAFF	TGTGCCAGCAGTTTGTGGGGCCGGTTGAACACTGAAGCTTTCTTT
.	13	TRBV18	.	TRBJ1-2	CASSRDTFYGYTF	TGTGCCAGCTCACGGGACACATTCTATGGCTACACCTTC
.	14	TRBV28	.	TRBJ2-5	CASYPQGVQETQYF	TGTGCCAGCTACCCTCAAGGGGTTCAAGAGACCCAGTACTTC
few	14	TRBV19	TRBD1	TRBJ2-1	CASSTGQGIGEQFF	TGTGCCAGTAGTACCGGACAGGGAATAGGTGAGCAGTTCTTC
.	15	TRBV6-5	TRBD1	TRBJ2-7	CASSRQGLGSYEQYF	TGTGCCAGCAGCCGACAGGGTTTGGGCTCCTACGAGCAGTACTTC
once	15	TRBV5-4	TRBD1	TRBJ2-2	CASSFRQGLLGELFF	TGTGCCAGCAGCTTTCGACAGGGTCTACTCGGGGAGCTGTTTTTT
.	13	TRBV10-3	TRBD2	TRBJ2-5	CAIRGGPQETQYF	TGTGCCATCCGGGGGGGTCCTCAAGAGACCCAGTACTTC
.	12	TRBV7-9	TRBD1	TRBJ1-5	CASQGEGQPQHF	TGTGCCAGCCAGGGGGAAGGGCAGCCCCAGCATTTT
.	16	TRBV16	TRBD1	TRBJ1-3	CASSQSTGGFGNTIYF	TGTGCCAGCAGCCAATCAACAGGGGGATTTGGAAACACCATATATTTT
.	14	TRBV11-1	.	TRBJ1-1	CASSPIQGHTEAFF	TGTGCCAGCAGCCCGATACAGGGTCATACTGAAGCTTTCTTT
.	14	TRBV6-1	.	TRBJ2-6	CASSPGSGANVLTF	TGTGCCAGCAGTCCAGGGTCTGGGGCCAACGTCCTGACTTTC
medium-sized	14	TRBV27	TRBD1	TRBJ2-2	CASSLDRGPGELFF	TGTGCCAGCAGTTTGGACAGGGGGCCTGGGGAGCTGTTTTTT
once	14	TRBV7-3	.	TRBJ2-3	CASSLKGITDTQYF	TGTGCCAGCAGCTTAAAGGGCATCACAGATACGCAGTATTTT
few	15	TRBV6-5	.	TRBJ1-5	CASSYSIPTHQPQHF	TGTGCCAGCAGTTACTCAATCCCTACCCATCAGCCCCAGCATTTT
.	18	TRBV28	TRBD2	TRBJ2-7	CASSPLTSGIPFWIEQYF	TGTGCCAGCAGTCCCCTTACTAGCGGGATCCCTTTTTGGATCGAGCAGTACTTC
few	13	TRBV7-9	.	TRBJ2-1	CASSPPIYNEQFF	TGTGCCAGCAGCCCACCGATTTACAATGAGCAGTTCTTC
once	14	TRBV18	.	TRBJ2-1	CASATGLSINEQFF	TGTGCCAGCGCCACAGGACTATCAATCAATGAGCAGTTCTTC
few	15	TRBV5-1	.	TRBJ2-7	CASSSIGEPLYEQYF	TGCGCCAGCAGCTCCATAGGGGAACCGCTATACGAGCAGTACTTC
few	16	TRBV2	TRBD2	TRBJ2-1	CASSERTSGGGDEQFF	TGTGCCAGCAGTGAAAGGACTAGCGGGGGTGGGGATGAGCAGTTCTTC
.	13	TRBV7-2	.	TRBJ2-2	CASSQGTTGELFF	TGTGCCAGCAGCCAAGGGACTACCGGGGAGCTGTTTTTT
.	15	TRBV18	TRBD1	TRBJ2-2	CASSGTGTDTGELFF	TGTGCCAGCTCAGGGACAGGAACGGACACCGGGGAGCTGTTTTTT
.	14	TRBV7-3	.	TRBJ2-1	CASSLQASGNEQFF	TGTGCCAGCAGCCTCCAAGCCTCGGGGAATGAGCAGTTCTTC
.	13	TRBV7-7	.	TRBJ2-4	CASSPVGENIQYF	TGTGCCAGCAGCCCTGTAGGGGAAAACATTCAGTACTTC
.	15	TRBV7-9	TRBD2	TRBJ2-7	CASAGLAGLSYEQYF	TGTGCCAGCGCGGGACTAGCGGGGCTAAGTTACGAGCAGTACTTC
.	13	TRBV18	.	TRBJ1-1	CASSPGGQVEAFF	TGTGCCAGCTCACCAGGAGGGCAGGTCGAAGCTTTCTTT
.	16	TRBV28	.	TRBJ2-2	CASSPRTASNTGELFF	TGTGCCAGCAGTCCCCGGACGGCGTCGAACACCGGGGAGCTGTTTTTT
.	12	TRBV30	TRBD1	TRBJ2-7	CAWGTGSYEQYF	TGTGCCTGGGGGACAGGCTCCTACGAGCAGTACTTC
medium-sized	16	TRBV5-1	.	TRBJ2-5	CASSLYPGPPQETQYF	TGCGCCAGCAGCTTGTACCCGGGACCGCCGCAAGAGACCCAGTACTTC
.	15	TRBV4-1	TRBD2	TRBJ2-1	CASSPRTSGRPEQFF	TGCGCCAGCAGCCCCCGGACTAGCGGGAGGCCCGAGCAGTTCTTC
.	15	TRBV7-9	.	TRBJ2-7	CASSLERTLSYEQYF	TGTGCCAGCAGCTTAGAGAGGACCCTATCCTACGAGCAGTACTTC
medium-sized	15	TRBV28	.	TRBJ1-5	CASSFNTGRIKPQHF	TGTGCCAGCAGTTTTAATACAGGGAGGATAAAGCCCCAGCATTTT